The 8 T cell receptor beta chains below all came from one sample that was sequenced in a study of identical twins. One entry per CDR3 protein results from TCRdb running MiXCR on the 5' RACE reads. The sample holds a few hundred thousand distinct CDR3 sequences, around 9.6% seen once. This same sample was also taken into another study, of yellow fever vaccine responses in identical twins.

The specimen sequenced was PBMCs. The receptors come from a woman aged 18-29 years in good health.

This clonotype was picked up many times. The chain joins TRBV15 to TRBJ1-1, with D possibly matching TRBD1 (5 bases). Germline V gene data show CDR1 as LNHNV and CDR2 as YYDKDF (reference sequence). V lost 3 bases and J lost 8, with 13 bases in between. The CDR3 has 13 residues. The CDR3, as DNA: TGTGCCACCAGCAGGGACATTTCACCCGAAGCTTTCTTT. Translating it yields CATSRDISPEAFF.

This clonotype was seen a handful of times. CDR3 in DNA: TGTGCCAGCAGCCGAGCTGGGACAGGGGTTCAAGAGACCCAGTACTTC. It encodes CASSRAGTGVQETQYF. The chain joins TRBV7-6 to TRBJ2-5, with 10 bases that match TRBD1. CDR3 length: 16 amino acids. From germline, CDR1 is SGHVS and CDR2 FNYEAQ. J lost 2 bases, V lost 5 bases, and 8 bases had no gene match.

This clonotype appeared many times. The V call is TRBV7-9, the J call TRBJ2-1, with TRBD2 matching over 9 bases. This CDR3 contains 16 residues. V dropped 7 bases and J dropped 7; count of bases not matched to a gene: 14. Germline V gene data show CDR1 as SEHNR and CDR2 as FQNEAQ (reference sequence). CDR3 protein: CASNAIIAGDSNEQFF. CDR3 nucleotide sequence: TGTGCCAGCAACGCCATAATAGCGGGAGATTCGAATGAGCAGTTCTTC.

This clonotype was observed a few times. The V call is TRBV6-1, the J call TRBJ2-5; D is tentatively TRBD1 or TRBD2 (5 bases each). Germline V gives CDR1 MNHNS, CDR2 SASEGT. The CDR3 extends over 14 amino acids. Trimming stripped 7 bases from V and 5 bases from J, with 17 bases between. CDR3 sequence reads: CASISWGSGETQYF. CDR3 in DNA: TGTGCCAGCATCTCATGGGGGAGTGGGGAGACCCAGTACTTC.

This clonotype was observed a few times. CDR3: CASSYIRTDPPEQYF. The CDR3 region has the DNA TGCGCCAGCAGCTATATCAGGACTGACCCACCCGAGCAGTACTTC. The chain recombines TRBV4-1 with TRBJ2-7; D perhaps matches TRBD2 (5 bases). CDR3 length: 15 residues. Germline assignment: CDR1 MGHRA and CDR2 YSYEKL. V was clipped by 5 bases and J by 6 bases, with 20 bases between them.

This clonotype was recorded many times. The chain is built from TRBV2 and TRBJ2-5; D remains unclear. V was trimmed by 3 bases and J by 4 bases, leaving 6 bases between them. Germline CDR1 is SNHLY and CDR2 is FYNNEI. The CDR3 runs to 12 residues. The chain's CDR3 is CASSDLGETQYF. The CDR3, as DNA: TGTGCCAGCAGTGACTTGGGAGAGACCCAGTACTTC.

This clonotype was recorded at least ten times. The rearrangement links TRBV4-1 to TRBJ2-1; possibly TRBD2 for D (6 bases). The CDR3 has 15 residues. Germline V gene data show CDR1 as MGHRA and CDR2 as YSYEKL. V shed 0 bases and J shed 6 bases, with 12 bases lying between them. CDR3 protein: CASSQDLGTSNEQFF. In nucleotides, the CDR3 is TGCGCCAGCAGCCAAGATCTCGGGACTTCCAATGAGCAGTTCTTC.

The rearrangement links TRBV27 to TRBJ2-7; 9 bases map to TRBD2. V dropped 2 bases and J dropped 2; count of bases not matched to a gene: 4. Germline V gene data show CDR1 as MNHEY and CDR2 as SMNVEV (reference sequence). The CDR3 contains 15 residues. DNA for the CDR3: TGTGCCAGCAGTTTAAGGGCGGGAGGGGCCTACGAGCAGTACTTC. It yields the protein CASSLRAGGAYEQYF.